This T cell receptor beta chain was captured in a study of cytomegalovirus exposure and HLA in healthy donors. The CDR3 sequence is 14 residues long. CDR1 is MDHEN and CDR2 is SYDVKM in the germline V gene. Between the trimmed V and J ends, which lost 7 bases and 0 bases, there was a span of 12 bases. The PCR had 60 Vbeta and 13 Jbeta primers. TCRdb's copy holds only in-frame clones and misses some; the assay was immunoSEQ multiplex PCR. The table includes about 230,000 clones, 77% detected once. V is TRBV28 and J is TRBJ1-1, with a possible D match to TRBD1 (6 bases). The sequenced sample was PBMCs. The sequence derives from an older woman in good health and CMV-seropositive. The CDR3 sequence is CASTLGQMNTEAFF. DNA for the CDR3: TGTGCCAGCACCCTCGGACAGATGAACACTGAAGCTTTCTTT.